A selection of T cell receptor beta chains follows, all from one sample in a study of TIL therapy for anti-PD-1-resistant metastatic lung cancer. Sequencing used immunoSEQ multiplex PCR; TCRdb keeps in-frame clones, though not all of them. The data contain under 60,000 clones, 80% to 90% of them singletons. Sequencing used blood, obtained at baseline. These TCRs come from a person aged 25-79 years with non-small cell lung cancer. CDR3s include the opening cysteine and the closing phenylalanine or tryptophan. Each record gives: clone size, J gene, V gene, D gene, CDR3 DNA, CDR3 protein. The D gene is left open where the match is weak. Only some rows state a clone size, as once, few, many or a class for expanded clones.

. | TRBJ2-7 | TRBV2 | . | TGTGCCAGCAGTGAATCTCGCTACGAGCAGTACTTC | CASSESRYEQYF
. | TRBJ2-7 | TRBV7-6 | TRBD2 | TGTGCCAGCAGCTTAAAGGCCCCGGGACTAGGGGCCTACGAGCAGTACTTC | CASSLKAPGLGAYEQYF
once | TRBJ2-1 | TRBV24-1 | . | TGTGCCACCAGTGATCAACAGGGAAATGAGCAGTTCTTC | CATSDQQGNEQFF
. | TRBJ2-1 | TRBV4-1 | TRBD1 | TGCGCCAGCAGCCCCTGGACAGGGGCCCTCAATGAGCAGTTCTTC | CASSPWTGALNEQFF
. | TRBJ1-5 | TRBV6-5 | . | TGTGCCAGCAGTCAACGGGAGCGGCAGCCCCAGCATTTT | CASSQRERQPQHF
few | TRBJ1-5 | TRBV18 | . | TGTGCCAGCTCACCATATAGCAATCAGCCCCAGCATTTT | CASSPYSNQPQHF
once | TRBJ2-3 | TRBV3-1/TRBV3-2 | TRBD2 | TGTGCCAGCAGCCAAGAGCAGACTAGCGGGGGGAAGGAGTGGACAGATACGCAGTATTTT | CASSQEQTSGGKEWTDTQYF
. | TRBJ2-1 | TRBV11-1 | TRBD2 | TGTGCCAGCAGCGAGAGCCTAGCGGCAAATGAGCAGTTCTTC | CASSESLAANEQFF
. | TRBJ2-5 | TRBV19 | . | TGTGCCAGCTCGGGGGACACATCGTACCAAGAGACCCAGTACTTC | CASSGDTSYQETQYF
. | TRBJ1-2 | TRBV5-6 | . | TGTGCCAGCAGACAAACGCTGGAGCAGTGGAACTATGGCTACACCTTC | CASRQTLEQWNYGYTF
. | TRBJ2-5 | TRBV30 | TRBD1 | TGTGCCTGGAGGGGCAGGGGGCGAGAGACCCAGTACTTC | CAWRGRGRETQYF
. | TRBJ2-5 | TRBV12-3/TRBV12-4 | TRBD1 | TGTGCCAGCAGCGACAGGGGAAGGAAGACCCAGTACTTC | CASSDRGRKTQYF
. | TRBJ1-2 | TRBV6-5 | . | TGTGCCAGCAGTCCGACGGGACGCCAAACCTATGGCTACACCTTC | CASSPTGRQTYGYTF
once | TRBJ1-5 | TRBV19 | TRBD1 | TGTGCCAGTAGATCGGGACAGAGCAATCAGCCCCAGCATTTT | CASRSGQSNQPQHF
. | TRBJ2-1 | TRBV6-5 | . | TGTGCCACCTCCCGGGAAGGGAGGCATGAGCAGTTCTTC | CATSREGRHEQFF
. | TRBJ2-6 | TRBV3-1/TRBV3-2 | . | TGTGCCAGCAGCCAAAGGGGTCGTGGGGCCAACGTCCTGACTTTC | CASSQRGRGANVLTF
. | TRBJ2-7 | TRBV6-5 | TRBD1 | TGTGCCACCCAACGAGAGCAGGGGGCTTCCTACGAGCAGTACTTC | CATQREQGASYEQYF
. | TRBJ2-3 | TRBV7-8 | TRBD2 | TGTGCCAGCAGCAAGACCGGGACTAGCGGAGGCCGGGATGGGGATACGCAGTATTTT | CASSKTGTSGGRDGDTQYF
once | TRBJ2-7 | TRBV4-2 | TRBD1 | TGTGCCAGCAGCGGGACAGGTAGCTCCTACGAGCAGTACTTC | CASSGTGSSYEQYF
. | TRBJ1-2 | TRBV4-3 | . | TGCGCCAGCAGCCCTACTAGGGGCTATGGCTACACCTTC | CASSPTRGYGYTF